Listed below are T cell receptor beta chains from one sample, sequenced in a study of human T cells and chemical hapten exposure. One entry per CDR3 protein, called by TCRdb with MiXCR from the RACE reads. The sample includes approximately 400,000 distinct CDR3 sequences, more than 4.5% seen only once; the top ten take 2.5% to 3%. Sample: whole blood, taken in connection with sensitization to the hapten diphenylcyclopropenone (DPC). All receptors come from a woman in her forties or fifties with alopecia areata. Some clones in this sample may be carry-over from other donors' samples. The CDR3 runs from the conserved cysteine through the conserved F or W. A D gene is named only where the DNA matches it firmly. Part of the rows lack a size; the others show once, few, many or a class for expanded clones.

abundance	v_gene	j_gene	d_gene	CDR3nt	CDR3aa
many	TRBV20-1	TRBJ2-7	NA	TGCAGTGCTATGTTGACAGTGAATACCTACGAGCAGTACTTC	CSAMLTVNTYEQYF
many	TRBV2	TRBJ1-2	NA	TGTGCCAGCGGACAGACCAACTATGGCTACACCTTC	CASGQTNYGYTF
many	TRBV28	TRBJ2-7	NA	TGTGCCAGCAGCCCAGGGGCTGACTACGAGCAGTACTTC	CASSPGADYEQYF
few	TRBV7-2	TRBJ1-1	NA	TGTGCCAGCAGCTTAAGTGGGGCTCCCACTGAAGCTTTCTTT	CASSLSGAPTEAFF
few	TRBV4-1	TRBJ1-1	NA	TGCGCCAGCAGCCAAGGCCCCGGGACGGCGAACACTGAAGCTTTCTTT	CASSQGPGTANTEAFF
many	TRBV2	TRBJ1-5	NA	TGTGCCAGCAGTGAAGTGGCAGGCAATCAGCCCCAGCATTTT	CASSEVAGNQPQHF
NA	TRBV20-1	TRBJ2-1	TRBD2	TGCAGTGCTAGGCCCGGACTAGCGGGTCACAATGAGCAGTTCTTC	CSARPGLAGHNEQFF
many	TRBV4-3	TRBJ2-3	TRBD2	TGCGCCAGCAGCCAAAGCGGGAGCGGGATAGATACGCAGTATTTT	CASSQSGSGIDTQYF
NA	TRBV5-6	TRBJ1-1	TRBD1	TGTGCCAGCAGCCGACTGGACAGGGAGGTCACTGAAGCTTTCTTT	CASSRLDREVTEAFF
few	TRBV4-3	TRBJ2-5	NA	TGCGCCAGCAGCCACGGGACTTTAGAGACCCAGTACTTC	CASSHGTLETQYF
many	TRBV12-3/TRBV12-4	TRBJ2-5	TRBD2	TGTGCCAGCAGCTGGACCGGGGGGGCCGGGCAAGAGACCCAGTACTTC	CASSWTGGAGQETQYF
few	TRBV29-1	TRBJ1-5	NA	TGCAGCGTTGGTAAAGGGTTAGGTCAGCCCCAGCATTTT	CSVGKGLGQPQHF
many	TRBV7-2	TRBJ2-2	NA	TGTGCCAGCAGCTTATGGGAGCTGAACACCGGGGAGCTGTTTTTT	CASSLWELNTGELFF
NA	TRBV20-1	TRBJ2-7	NA	TGCAGTGCTAGAGGACCGCACTCCTACGAGCAGTACTTC	CSARGPHSYEQYF
NA	TRBV29-1	TRBJ2-7	TRBD2	TGCAGCGTAGCGACTAGCGGAGGGGAGCAGTACTTC	CSVATSGGEQYF
many	TRBV6-1	TRBJ1-1	NA	TGTGCCAGCAGTGAATTACCCCCATTGAACACTGAAGCTTTCTTT	CASSELPPLNTEAFF
many	TRBV7-8	TRBJ2-4	NA	TGTGCCAGCAGCTTAGGAGCAGTAGCCAAAAACATTCAGTACTTC	CASSLGAVAKNIQYF
many	TRBV21-1	TRBJ1-1	NA	TGTGCCAGCAGCATTCAGGGACGGACAAACACTGAAGCTTTCTTT	CASSIQGRTNTEAFF
NA	TRBV7-9	TRBJ1-1	NA	TGTGCCAGCAGCTTAAAGAAGGTTCGTTCCCCGATGAACACTGAAGCTTTCTTT	CASSLKKVRSPMNTEAFF
many	TRBV29-1	TRBJ2-7	NA	TGCAGCGTTCCGGGTCCGGGGGCTGGAGAGCAGTACTTC	CSVPGPGAGEQYF
many	TRBV20-1	TRBJ1-5	TRBD1	TGCAGTGCTACTAGGGGTCAGGGGGCTACTCAGCCCCAGCATTTT	CSATRGQGATQPQHF
few	TRBV20-1	TRBJ2-7	TRBD1	TGCAGTGCCGAGGGGGCGCTGGCCTCTGACGAGCAGTACTTC	CSAEGALASDEQYF
many	TRBV6-5	TRBJ2-3	NA	TGTGCCAGCAGTTACTCGAAGAGTCGGGCAGATACGCAGTATTTT	CASSYSKSRADTQYF
many	TRBV18	TRBJ1-1	NA	TGTGCCAGCTCCACCACTAGCTCGAACACTGAAGCTTTCTTT	CASSTTSSNTEAFF
NA	TRBV28	TRBJ1-6	TRBD1	TGTGCCAGCAGGCCCCTTACAGGGGAAAGTTCACCCCTCCACTTT	CASRPLTGESSPLHF
NA	TRBV6-1	TRBJ2-3	NA	TGTGCCAGCAGTGCGGGAATCACAGATACGCAGTATTTT	CASSAGITDTQYF
few	TRBV7-7	TRBJ2-2	NA	TGTGCCAGCAGCTTACAGGGGAACGGGGAGCTGTTTTTT	CASSLQGNGELFF
many	TRBV5-1	TRBJ2-1	NA	TGCGCCAGCAGCTTGAACAGAAGACTGTACAATGAGCAGTTCTTC	CASSLNRRLYNEQFF
many	TRBV29-1	TRBJ2-3	NA	TGCAGCGTTGGAACAGAACACACAGATACGCAGTATTTT	CSVGTEHTDTQYF
many	TRBV28	TRBJ2-7	NA	TGTGCCAGCAGTTCCCTGGCGGGGCCGAGCCCCCACGAGCAGTACTTC	CASSSLAGPSPHEQYF
many	TRBV9	TRBJ2-7	TRBD1	TGTGCCAGCAGCGTAGCCCTAGGGGGCCTCGGGGAGCAGTACTTC	CASSVALGGLGEQYF
NA	TRBV27	TRBJ1-2	TRBD1	TGTGCCAGCAGTTTAGACGGGACAGGGTTTTTAGATGGCTACACCTTC	CASSLDGTGFLDGYTF
few	TRBV20-1	TRBJ2-7	TRBD2	TGCAGTGCTAGGAAGGGCGGGGGCTCCTACGAGCAGTACTTC	CSARKGGGSYEQYF
many	TRBV5-8	TRBJ2-7	NA	TGTGCCAGCAGCTTCAGGGGAGCTACGAAGCAGTACTTC	CASSFRGATKQYF
NA	TRBV11-2	TRBJ2-3	NA	TGTGCCAGCAGCTTGAGCCCCCGCACAGATACGCAGTATTTT	CASSLSPRTDTQYF
NA	TRBV5-4	TRBJ2-1	NA	TGTGCCATGCGAGGGATCAGCAATGAGCAGTTCTTC	CAMRGISNEQFF